This T cell receptor beta chain was sequenced for a study of T cell responses to AZD1222 COVID-19 vaccine. As for the study in general: Pooling of second doses given at about 4 or about 12 weeks was done. Study-wide results and caveats: Sampling captured repertoires only after the peak T cell response.

For this clone: The target antigen is unknown. The same CDR3 is also encoded by other DNA sequences in this sample.

Repertoires were generated with immunoSEQ multiplex PCR, while TCRdb's copy carries only in-frame clones and drops some. The profile shows approximately 160,000 clones, 80% to 95% of them singletons. Germline lookup yields CDR1 SGHRS and CDR2 YFSETQ. The CDR3 length is 15 residues. V dropped 0 bases and J dropped 4; count of bases not matched to a gene: 7. The sample consisted of peripheral blood, taken on day 0 of AZD1222 vaccination. V and J are TRBV5-1 and TRBJ2-7; TRBD1 matches at 7 bases. The source is an adult in good health. CDR3 amino acids: CASSLGGQSSYEQYF. CDR3 sequence (DNA): TGCGCCAGCAGCTTGGGGGGACAGAGTTCTTACGAGCAGTACTTC. The variable domain in full, with the rest retrieved from reference TRBV5-1 and TRBJ2-7, is KAGVTQTPRYLIKTRGQQVTLSCSPISGHRSVSWYQQTPGQGLQFLFEYFSETQRNKGNFPGRFSGRQFSNSRSEMNVSTLELGDSALYLCASSLGGQSSYEQYFGPGTRLTVT.